This passage covers 14 T cell receptor beta chains from one sample sequenced in a study of T cell clonality in common variable immunodeficiency. Generated by immunoSEQ multiplex PCR, the TCRdb table keeps only in-frame clones and is missing some. The sample presents about 35,000 clones, none singletons. Input material: peripheral blood mononuclear cells. These TCRs come from a person between 18 and 75 years old in good health.

Turning to this clone: The sequenced fragment ends 3 residues before the CDR3 boundary, so the rest is inferred from the germline J gene. The chain joins TRBV5-5 to TRBJ1-5; tentative D call: TRBD1 (6 bases). V lost 4 bases and J 8 bases, leaving 19 bases between the germline ends. The CDR3 is made up of 15 amino acids. Germline loops: CDR1 SGHKS, CDR2 YYEKEE (reference sequence). The covered CDR3 bases are TGTGCCAGCAGCGAGGACGACAGGCAGTGGGAGCCC. Translating gives CASSEDDRQWEP. In full, the CDR3 is CASSEDDRQWEPQHF.

The table lists this clone with a few counts. Read data end 3 residues before the CDR3 end; the end is taken from the germline J gene. The chain carries TRBV20-1 and TRBJ2-1; TRBD2 is a possible D gene (6 bases). The V gene's germline CDR1 is DFQATT and CDR2 SNEGSKA (reference sequence). V was trimmed by 0 bases and J by 3 bases, leaving 15 bases between them. The CDR3 spans 16 residues. The CDR3 protein is CSARDGRLVGYNEQFF. The DNA read from the CDR3 is TGCAGTGCTAGAGATGGGAGACTAGTGGGCTACAATGAG.

In the case of this clone: The read gets to within 3 residues of the CDR3 end, and the germline J gene fills in the rest. The chain carries TRBV19 and TRBJ1-1; D may be TRBD1 (5 bases). CDR1 and CDR2 (germline): LNHDA, SQIVND (reference sequence). The CDR3 extends over 13 amino acids. Trimming stripped 6 bases from V and 4 bases from J, with 12 bases between. This chain's CDR3 is CASRLGGGTEAFF. The sequenced CDR3 bases are TGTGCCAGTAGATTGGGGGGAGGCACTGAA.

In this sample, this clone turned up many times. The CDR3 goes on 3 residues after the read ends, and that part is filled in from the germline J gene. V is TRBV5-1 and J is TRBJ1-1; D is perhaps TRBD1 (6 bases). Trimming stripped 4 bases from V and 3 bases from J, with 13 bases between. This CDR3 is 14 amino acids long. Germline V CDR1 and CDR2: SGHRS, YFSETQ. The covered CDR3 bases are TGCGCCAGCAGCCTTAGGACAGAAGACACTGAA. It is translated as CASSLRTEDTE. The full CDR3 sequence reads CASSLRTEDTEAFF.

This clone was found a few times. The junction shows a germline mismatch at one end, possibly a read error. The read ends 3 residues before the CDR3 terminus; that terminus is restored from the germline J gene. V is TRBV7-7 and J is TRBJ2-5; 8 nucleotides line up with TRBD2. From germline, CDR1 is SSHAT and CDR2 FNYEAQ (reference sequence). The CDR3 is 16 residues long. The CDR3 bases that were read are TGTGCTAGCAGCTTAGGTCTAGCGGGCCCCCAAGAGACC. It encodes CASSLGLAGPQET. From start to end, the CDR3 is CASSLGLAGPQETQYF.

This clone has more than one count but fewer than ten. The CDR3 reads CASSPPGQGSEKLFF. The covered CDR3 bases are TGTGCCAGTAGTCCTCCGGGACAGGGGTCCGAAAAG. This chain links TRBV19 with TRBJ2-2, with 10 positions matching TRBD1. Coverage ceases 3 residues before the CDR3 finishes, and the germline J gene fills in the end. Germline V gives CDR1 LNHDA, CDR2 SQIVND (reference sequence). The CDR3 is 15 amino acids.

Relative to its sample, this clone is medium-sized. CDR3 bases read: TGTGCCAGCAGCAGGACAGAGCAAGAGACC. It yields the protein CASSRTEQET. The CDR3 reads in full as CASSRTEQETQYF. This chain links TRBV6-2 or TRBV6-3 with TRBJ2-5; the D gene is possibly TRBD1 (6 bases). The read stops 3 residues short of the end of the CDR3; the missing end is completed from the germline J gene. CDR3 length: 13 amino acids. From germline, CDR1 is MNHEY and CDR2 SVGEGT. V was trimmed by 6 bases and J by 2 bases, leaving 10 bases between them.

This clone was counted at least ten times. The observed sequence ends 3 residues before the CDR3 terminus, with the missing tail filled in from the germline J gene. The rearrangement uses TRBV5-4 and TRBJ1-1; D call uncertain. Trimming took off 6 bases at V and 5 bases at J, with 17 bases between the two ends. The CDR3 sequence is 14 residues long. Germline-derived CDR1 and CDR2 are SGHNT and YYREEE (reference sequence). Incomplete CDR3 DNA: TGTGCCAGCACCCCCTCCGCGGGGTCTACTGAA. Translating gives CASTPSAGSTE. The entire CDR3 is CASTPSAGSTEAFF. The complete variable domain, with remaining parts taken from reference TRBV5-4 and TRBJ1-1, reads ETGVTQSPTHLIKTRGQQVTLRCSSQSGHNTVSWYQQALGQGPQFIFQYYREEENGRGNFPPRFSGLQFPNYSSELNVNALELDDSALYLCASTPSAGSTEAFFGQGTRLTVV.

This clone has a count of ten or more. From the germline J gene comes the end of the CDR3, since the read stops 3 residues before it. The V and J genes are TRBV20-1 and TRBJ1-4; tentative D call: TRBD1 (5 bases). Germline assignment: CDR1 DFQATT and CDR2 SNEGSKA (reference sequence). Trimming removed 3 bases at V and 8 bases at J, with 16 bases between. The length of the CDR3 is 14 residues. The covered CDR3 bases are TGCAGTGCTAGCCTCGGAGGGGTTAGCGAAAAA. The encoded protein is CSASLGGVSEK. The entire CDR3 protein is CSASLGGVSEKLFF.

Regarding this clone: The CDR3 goes on 3 residues after the read ends, and that part is filled in from the germline J gene. J is TRBJ1-2 and V is TRBV18; the match to TRBD1 covers 9 bases. CDR1 KGHSH and CDR2 LQKENI come from the germline V gene. The CDR3 loop spans 16 amino acids. With 3 bases clipped from V and 3 bases from J, the junction kept 8 bases outside the gene matches. Incomplete CDR3 DNA: TGTGCCAGCTCACCGCCATACGGGACAGGGCACTATGGC. Its protein product is CASSPPYGTGHYG. The entire CDR3 protein is CASSPPYGTGHYGYTF.

Concerning this clone itself: The read gets to within 3 residues of the CDR3 end, and the germline J gene fills in the rest. The J gene is TRBJ2-7, the V gene TRBV7-6, with TRBD2 matching 9 bases. CDR1 is SGHVS and CDR2 is FNYEAQ in the germline V gene. CDR3 length: 14 amino acids. Trimming cost V 5 bases and J 5 bases; bases outside gene matches: 7. The covered CDR3 bases are TGTGCCAGCAGCCCCGGGACTAGCTCAGACGAG. It codes for CASSPGTSSDE. The complete CDR3 protein is CASSPGTSSDEQYF.

There are many counts of this clone. From the germline J gene comes the end of the CDR3, since the read stops 3 residues before it. This chain connects TRBV6-2 or TRBV6-3 to TRBJ2-3, with D possibly TRBD2 on 6 matching bases. Germline CDR1 and CDR2: MNHEY and SVGEGT. This CDR3 has 14 residues. Deletions cut 6 bases from V and 0 bases from J, with 10 bases between. CDR3 protein: CASRLAASTDTQYF. The sequenced part of the CDR3 DNA is TGTGCCAGCAGGTTAGCGGCTAGCACAGATACG.

This clone has at least ten counts. The read ends 3 residues before the CDR3 terminus; that terminus is restored from the germline J gene. The V and J genes are TRBV23-1 and TRBJ2-2, with D perhaps matching TRBD2 (6 bases). TRBV23-1 is reported as an ORF; its role is uncertain. The V end was cut by 2 bases, the J end by 4 bases, with 20 bases between. The CDR3 totals 18 residues. CDR3 DNA (partial): TGCGCCAGCAGTCAAACCCCCTGCGGGACTGAGGGCACCGGGGAG. This translates into CASSQTPCGTEGTGE. The whole CDR3 sequence is CASSQTPCGTEGTGELFF.

This clone was seen only a few times. From the germline J gene comes the end of the CDR3, since the read stops 3 residues before it. The chain couples TRBV2 to TRBJ1-6, with TRBD1 matching over 7 bases. CDR1 and CDR2 from the germline V gene are SNHLY and FYNNEI. There are 17 residues in the CDR3. The junction had 6 bases not matched to a gene; V was cut back by 3 bases and J by 1 base. The covered CDR3 bases are TGTGCCAGCAGTGATCGGGCAGGGGGATCCTATAATTCACCC. It yields the protein CASSDRAGGSYNSP. The whole CDR3 region reads CASSDRAGGSYNSPLHF.